The T cell receptor beta chain under discussion was sequenced for a study of cytomegalovirus exposure and HLA in healthy donors. Notes on the study in general: Follow-up analysis seemed to connect common viral pathogens with several of the most significant clusters identified.

The PCR contained 60 Vbeta and 13 Jbeta primers. Clones were read by immunoSEQ multiplex PCR, and TCRdb kept only the in-frame ones, dropping some. Of 100,000 to 150,000 clones listed, roughly four fifths were seen once; the top ten hold more than 3.5%. Healthy people donating bone marrow made up the donors. About this clone: Its antigen is unidentified.

The material sequenced was PBMCs. This receptor was identified in a woman in her 40s in good health and CMV-seropositive.

CDR3 sequence reads: CASSLSGYGYTF. In DNA form, the CDR3 reads TGTGCCAGCAGTTTATCAGGGTACGGCTACACCTTC. J is TRBJ1-2 and V is TRBV2; the D gene is possibly TRBD1 (5 bases). Germline lookup yields CDR1 SNHLY and CDR2 FYNNEI. V shed 5 bases and J shed 8 bases, with 12 bases lying between them. The CDR3 has 12 residues.